This TCR beta chain originates from a study of shared clonotypes between healthy human individuals. Selected positively for CCR7 and CD45RO-negative, naive CD8 cells excluded terminally differentiated effector memory CD45RA+ cells. TCRdb keeps only in-frame clones here, not all; method: immunoSEQ multiplex PCR. The sample holds 2 million to 2.5 million clones; about 95% are singletons and the top ten take 0.85% to 1.2%. The sample was naive CD8+ T cells sorted from blood. The origin of this receptor is a man aged 18 to 35 in good health.

CDR3: CASSAVLVGELFF. DNA of the CDR3: TGTGCCAGCAGCGCTGTACTGGTGGGGGAGCTGTTTTTT. The chain couples TRBV9 to TRBJ2-2, with D hard to call. V was shortened by 3 bases and J by 8 bases, with 11 bases between the two germline ends. There are 13 residues in the CDR3. Germline lookup yields CDR1 SGDLS and CDR2 YYNGEE.